This T cell receptor (beta chain) was sequenced during a study of cytomegalovirus exposure and HLA in healthy donors. Overall study results and limits: Later on, a genetic analysis was performed. It linked a missense variant in DCLRE1C with V- and J-gene trimming of TCR beta.

Concerning this clone itself: Its antigen remains unidentified.

Whereas donors were nominally healthy upon sampling, unrecorded immune exposures were probable. Germline V gives CDR1 SEHNR, CDR2 FQNEAQ (reference sequence). The CDR3 length is 16 residues. With V trimmed by 5 bases and J by 0 bases, 6 bases remained unmatched. Use of 60 Vbeta and 13 Jbeta primers characterized the PCR. Original processing notes: Later, 65 million to 85 million unique TCR beta chains were counted in an analysis, and roughly 11 million of them were shared. Only in-frame clones appear in the TCRdb table, and some are missing; sequencing was by immunoSEQ multiplex PCR. The DNA gave D and trimming, while V, J and clone size come from that table. Among 120,000 or so clones listed, over 70% were seen once.

The material sequenced was PBMCs. This chain joins TRBV7-9 and TRBJ2-1, with 8 bases lining up with TRBD2. The sequence was collected from a man in his forties or fifties in good health and CMV-seropositive. CDR3 in DNA: TGTGCCAGCAGCCCCCCGAGCGGGAGCTCCTACAATGAGCAGTTCTTC. Protein product: CASSPPSGSSYNEQFF. Complete variable domain (other parts from reference TRBV7-9 and TRBJ2-1): DTGVSQNPRHKITKRGQNVTFRCDPISEHNRLYWYRQTLGQGPEFLTYFQNEAQLEKSRLLSDRFSAERPKGSFSTLEIQRTEQGDSAMYLCASSPPSGSSYNEQFFGPGTRLTVL.